The T cell receptor (beta chain) described here comes from a study of T cell responses to AZD1222 COVID-19 vaccine. The germline gives CDR1 MNHEY, CDR2 SMNVEV (reference sequence). With 6 bases removed from V and 0 bases from J, the gap between germline ends came to 25 bases. The CDR3 length is 19 residues. Here immunoSEQ multiplex PCR was the method, and the copy in TCRdb shows in-frame clones only, minus some. The table shows about 200,000 clones, with approximately 89% occurring only once. The chain recombines TRBV27 with TRBJ2-3; TRBD2 is a possible D gene (5 bases). This specimen consisted of peripheral blood, obtained 28 days after the second AZD1222 dose. This receptor was taken from an adult who received the AZD1222 COVID-19 vaccine. The CDR3 spells CASSPPLPSGVSSTDTQYF. The CDR3 coding sequence is TGTGCCAGCAGCCCCCCCCTACCGAGCGGCGTTTCTAGCACAGATACGCAGTATTTT.